These T cell receptor beta chains were read from a single sample in a study of blood T cells in healthy people across ages. From the 5' RACE reads, TCRdb called clonotypes with MiXCR, one entry per CDR3 protein. In the table there are about 720,000 distinct CDR3 sequences, about 20% of which are singletons. The sequenced sample was blood. Every receptor here comes from a man aged 65 to 79 in good health. Both conserved end residues are part of each CDR3. D genes are given only for firm matches. Expanded clones get a size class; other rows say once, few or many, or leave the size out.

>NA|NA|TRBJ2-7|TRBV5-6
CASSFIPLDEQYF
TGTGCCAGCAGCTTCATACCCCTGGACGAGCAGTACTTC
>few|NA|TRBJ2-7|TRBV7-2
CASSLAFGDQNYEQYF
TGTGCCAGCAGCTTAGCGTTCGGGGACCAGAACTACGAGCAGTACTTC
>many|NA|TRBJ2-1|TRBV3-1
CASSQARTNYNEQFF
TGTGCCAGCAGCCAAGCTAGGACCAACTACAATGAGCAGTTCTTC
>NA|NA|TRBJ1-3|TRBV14
CASSRIIENTIYF
TGTGCCAGCAGCCGGATAATTGAGAACACCATATATTTT
>few|TRBD1|TRBJ1-4|TRBV6-5
CASSYGGTVNGEKLFF
TGTGCCAGCAGTTACGGAGGGACAGTCAACGGTGAAAAACTGTTTTTT
>NA|NA|TRBJ1-1|TRBV20-1
CSAPIQGLAPTEAFF
TGCAGTGCTCCGATACAGGGATTGGCCCCTACTGAAGCTTTCTTT
>few|TRBD2|TRBJ2-1|TRBV20-1
CSVAPGLAGFEQFF
TGCAGTGTCGCACCGGGACTAGCGGGGTTTGAGCAGTTCTTC
>NA|NA|TRBJ2-7|TRBV6-6
CASSYSGLTGEQYF
TGTGCCAGCAGTTACTCGGGCCTGACAGGCGAGCAGTACTTC
>many|NA|TRBJ2-5|TRBV10-1
CASSTGVGETQYF
TGCGCCAGCAGTACGGGGGTAGGAGAGACCCAGTACTTC
>once|NA|TRBJ1-2|TRBV14
CASSQKGLIYGYTF
TGTGCCAGCAGCCAAAAGGGGCTGATCTATGGCTACACCTTC
>many|NA|TRBJ1-2|TRBV20-1
CSARDWAGGDYGYTF
TGCAGTGCTAGAGATTGGGCAGGTGGCGACTATGGCTACACCTTC
>NA|NA|TRBJ2-5|TRBV6-1
CASNPRRRGQETQYF
TGTGCCAGCAACCCAAGGAGAAGGGGCCAAGAGACCCAGTACTTC
>few|NA|TRBJ1-1|TRBV20-1
CSARDAGPGLMNTEAFF
TGCAGTGCTAGAGATGCGGGACCGGGTCTCATGAACACTGAAGCTTTCTTT